This TCR beta chain was found in a study of tumor-infiltrating lymphocytes in localized non-small cell lung cancer. Study results and limitations: Immunotypes IM1 and IM2 had similar TCR-derived T-cell fractions.

As regards this clone: The antigen remains undetermined.

Germline V gives CDR1 DFQATT, CDR2 SNEGSKA (reference sequence). V dropped 5 bases and J dropped 7 bases, with 11 bases sitting between them. This CDR3 has 11 amino acids. Sequencing used immunoSEQ multiplex PCR; TCRdb keeps in-frame clones, though not all of them. Of a few thousand clones listed, around 82% are singletons. This receptor was identified in a human donor with non-small cell lung cancer. Sequenced sample: lung tumor tissue. The genes are TRBV20-1 and TRBJ1-1; no clear D. The chain's CDR3 is CSAGWGFEAFF. The CDR3 DNA reads as TGCAGTGCTGGATGGGGTTTTGAAGCTTTCTTT.